There are a few counts of the clone carrying this T cell receptor (beta chain). TCRdb itself ran the reads through MiXCR, one entry per CDR3 protein. The sample holds about 180,000 distinct CDR3 sequences, roughly 15% seen once. The data stem from a study of T cell repertoires in cytomegalovirus infection. The origin of this receptor is a human donor in good health (CMV status not recorded). Some clones in this sample may be carry-over from other donors' samples. What was sequenced was CD8+ T cells from PBMCs.

The CDR3 coding sequence is TGTGCCAGCAGTTACTCCCAGGGTAATGAGCAGTTCTTC. It translates to CASSYSQGNEQFF. V usage is TRBV6-5 and J usage is TRBJ2-1; possibly TRBD1 for D (5 bases). The CDR3 sequence is 13 residues long. V lost 0 bases and J lost 7, with 7 bases in between. Per the germline V gene, CDR1 is MNHEY and CDR2 is SVGAGI.